This T cell receptor beta chain stems from a study of human T cells and chemical hapten exposure (dated by TCRdb to about 2021). At the level of the whole study: Libraries were pooled for sequencing, and variation in per-sample TCR yields was attributed mainly to small differences in library volumes within the pool. This study followed changes in the peripheral blood TCR repertoire in vivo during primary and secondary sensitization of alopecia patients to the hapten diphenylcyclopropenone (DPC). Findings and caveats that apply to the study as a whole: After repeated subsampling, the strength of the expansion versus patch-test correlation and the threshold at which it became significant changed. No change with DPC sensitization was found in the number of TCRs above 1 in 1000 frequency, and no evidence of global repertoire structure alterations was found.

This clonotype was recorded a few times. The target of this receptor is not known. There are no base qualities to consult, and no much larger clone falls within one base. V drops 6 bases and J drops 1 base, leaving 15 bases in between. The CDR3 sequence holds 15 residues, the cysteine and phenylalanine included. The kept DNA is CDR3 alone, 45 bases in frame from the first base. Unfractionated whole blood was collected in Tempus Blood RNA tubes, and total RNA was extracted from that blood. As TCR sequencing controls, several healthy volunteers were used, with blood taken at day 0, 2 weeks and 6 weeks. During library preparation, unique molecular identifiers were attached to individual cDNA molecules so that TCRs could be counted in a quantitative, reproducible way. For every blood RNA sample, sequencing covered both the TCR alpha and TCR beta chains. The original methods were these. Samples had a median of roughly 98,000 TCRs, with a range from about 23,224 to 750,000. V, J and CDR3 annotation of the TCR reads was performed with the Decombinator software suite. Every sample was subsampled to the same number of TCRs (28,000) for the PS versus PT1 abundance plots. Expanded TCRs were defined as absent before sensitization and observed at least eight times at the 2-week time point. TCRdb trimmed the raw reads at Q25, called clones with MiXCR and kept productive beta chains. Entries are consolidated by CDR3 protein sequence, retaining the most common genes and DNA. None of the V and J calls come from the authors' own analysis; TCRdb made them. The sample profile shows about 120,000 distinct CDR3 sequences; roughly 8.5% of them were found once. Clones ranked in the top ten supply approximately 1.5% of the sample.

Sequenced sample: whole blood. Recombination linked TRBV12-3 or TRBV12-4 to TRBJ1-1, with a weak D call of TRBD1 (6 bases match). The TCR was taken from a human donor in good health. Some clones in this sample may be carry-over from other donors' samples. Donor details come from another sample of the same person, matched by shared clones. Read as DNA, the sequence is TGTGCCAGCAGCCTTTGGGGGGCGGGGAACACTGAAGCTTTCTTT. It specifies CASSLWGAGNTEAFF.